This T cell receptor beta chain is from a study of blood T cell repertoires in COVID-19. On the study more broadly: Samples representing acute and convalescent COVID-19 were sourced from the United States, Italy and Spain. Sources were T cells, B-cell-depleted T cells, or PBMCs; the material itself was cDNA or gDNA.

Data came from immunoSEQ multiplex PCR; TCRdb stores just in-frame clones and leaves some out. There are 150,000 to 200,000 clones in the sample; approximately 84% occur only once, and 2.6% lies in the top ten. In this sample, this clone turned up a few times. CDR3 length: 14 residues. V lost 4 bases to trimming and J lost 4 bases; unmatched junction nucleotides: 6. Germline V gene lookup returns CDR1 MNHEY and CDR2 SVGAGI. The genes are TRBV6-5 and TRBJ1-2, with 7 bases aligning to TRBD1. The specimen sequenced was peripheral blood. The TCR comes from a human donor with acute or convalescent COVID-19. The donor label of this sample is uncertain. Here the CDR3 reads CASSSNQGVYGYTF. The CDR3 region has the DNA TGTGCCAGCAGTTCCAATCAGGGGGTCTATGGCTACACCTTC.